These 21 T cell receptor beta chains were sequenced from one sample in a study of blood T cell repertoires in COVID-19. Some clones are missing from TCRdb's copy, which holds only in-frame ones; the method was immunoSEQ multiplex PCR. The data show 500,000 or so clones, 87% seen once. The sample consisted of PBMCs or T cells enriched from blood (not recorded which). The origin of the receptors is a woman aged 18-29 years who had recovered from COVID-19.

The rearrangement links TRBV30 to TRBJ1-1, with 10 positions matching TRBD1. CDR3 length: 12 residues. The germline V gene encodes CDR1 GTSNPN and CDR2 SVGIG (reference sequence). CDR3 loop: CAGTGVNTEAFF. In DNA form, the CDR3 reads TGTGCTGGGACAGGGGTGAACACTGAAGCTTTCTTT.

This sequence joins TRBV20-1 and TRBJ1-3, with D tentatively TRBD1 (5 bases). The V gene's germline CDR1 is DFQATT and CDR2 SNEGSKA (reference sequence). V dropped 3 bases and J dropped 0 bases, with 15 bases sitting between them. CDR3 length: 16 amino acids. The CDR3 nucleotides are TGCAGTGCTAGTGGGGCAGTTCGTCTCTCTGGAAACACCATATATTTT. Its translation: CSASGAVRLSGNTIYF.

The chain joins TRBV2 to TRBJ1-1; 7 bases are a match to TRBD1. The germline V gene encodes CDR1 SNHLY and CDR2 FYNNEI. V was clipped by 10 bases and J by 1 base; unmatched bases: 6. The CDR3 is 13 residues long. The CDR3 bases are TGTGCCACCACAGGGGAGCGGAACACTGAAGCTTTCTTT. This sequence encodes CATTGERNTEAFF.

The sample holds one count of this clone. The rearrangement uses TRBV5-1 and TRBJ2-5; D ambiguous. This CDR3 is 11 amino acids long. The ends were cut back, 7 bases at V and 4 bases at J, with 8 bases in the middle. The germline V gene has CDR1 SGHRS and CDR2 YFSETQ. Here the CDR3 reads CASRDGETQYF. The CDR3 coding sequence is TGCGCCAGCCGAGATGGAGAGACCCAGTACTTC.

The V and J genes are TRBV7-8 and TRBJ2-2; perhaps TRBD2 as D (5 bases). Germline-derived CDR1 and CDR2 are SGHVS and FQNEAQ. The CDR3 totals 15 residues. V was shortened by 6 bases and J by 7 bases, with 18 bases between the two germline ends. CDR3 protein: CASSILNRDFGELFF. The CDR3 bases are TGTGCCAGCAGTATCTTAAACCGGGATTTCGGGGAGCTGTTTTTT.

The V gene is TRBV25-1, the J gene TRBJ2-7; 8 positions agree with TRBD1. In germline, CDR1 is MGHDK, CDR2 SYGVNS. CDR3 length: 16 amino acids. V was pared by 3 bases and J by 1 base, with 8 bases of the junction left unmatched. This CDR3 reads CASSDRDRTPSYEQYF. In nucleotides, the CDR3 is TGTGCCAGCAGTGATAGGGACAGGACCCCTTCCTACGAGCAGTACTTC.

This clone was counted only a few times. The chain carries TRBV5-8 and TRBJ1-1, with no clear D. The CDR3 loop spans 11 amino acids. Germline-derived CDR1 and CDR2 are SGHTS and YDEGEE. The ends were cut back, 5 bases at V and 2 bases at J, with 4 bases in the middle. CDR3: CASSLNTEAFF. As DNA, the CDR3 is TGTGCCAGCAGTTTAAACACTGAAGCTTTCTTT.

The chain employs TRBV20-1 and TRBJ2-5, with D unclear. Germline assignment: CDR1 DFQATT and CDR2 SNEGSKA (reference sequence). The CDR3 extends over 11 amino acids. V was pared by 4 bases and J by 4 bases, with 7 bases between. The CDR3 region is CSAMQAETQYF. DNA for the CDR3: TGCAGTGCTATGCAGGCAGAGACCCAGTACTTC.

The chain employs TRBV2 and TRBJ1-1, with TRBD1 matching over 9 bases. Germline V gene sequence: CDR1 SNHLY, CDR2 FYNNEI. The junction had 16 bases not matched to a gene; V was cut back by 6 bases and J by 8 bases. The CDR3 is 16 amino acids. CDR3 amino acids: CASRAARDRVEVEAFF. The CDR3, as DNA: TGTGCCAGCAGGGCAGCTCGGGACAGGGTAGAGGTAGAAGCTTTCTTT.

The J gene is TRBJ1-1, the V gene TRBV3-1 (or the pseudogene TRBV3-2); 11 nucleotides line up with TRBD1. V trimming: 6 bases; J trimming: 10 bases; junction bases outside the gene matches: 7. Germline lookup yields CDR1 LGHDT and CDR2 YNNKEL (reference sequence). This CDR3 has 13 residues. DNA of the CDR3: TGTGCCAGCAGGCATGGACAGGGGGCGGTAGCTTTCTTT. Translation gives CASRHGQGAVAFF.

This chain uses TRBV3-1 (or the pseudogene TRBV3-2) with TRBJ1-6, with no clear D. V dropped 0 bases and J dropped 10 bases, with 13 bases sitting between them. This CDR3 contains 15 residues. The germline V gene encodes CDR1 LGHDT and CDR2 YNNKEL (reference sequence). CDR3: CASSQDDQEGSPLHF. The CDR3 bases are TGTGCCAGCAGCCAAGACGACCAGGAAGGATCACCCCTCCACTTT.

The J gene is TRBJ1-5, the V gene TRBV4-1; D remains unclear. V was pared by 1 base and J by 10 bases, with 14 bases between. There are 14 residues in the CDR3. CDR1 is MGHRA, CDR2 YSYEKL, per germline. Written as DNA, the CDR3 is TGCGCCAGCAGCCAAGGGGAGGGCTTCCGACCCCAGCATTTT. Residues: CASSQGEGFRPQHF.

This clone was seen a single time. The gene calls are TRBV30 and TRBJ1-2; 7 bases agree with TRBD1. V lost 5 bases and J lost 5; bases outside the gene matches: 2. CDR1 and CDR2 from the germline V gene are GTSNPN and SVGIG (reference sequence). This CDR3 is 11 amino acids long. The DNA of the CDR3 is TGTGCCTGGGACAGGGCATATGGCTACACCTTC. Translated, it gives CAWDRAYGYTF.

The chain is built from TRBV28 and TRBJ1-2; D call uncertain. Deletions cut 7 bases from V and 1 base from J, with 10 bases between. In germline, CDR1 is MDHEN, CDR2 SYDVKM. This CDR3 is built from 13 residues. This CDR3 reads CASTLAGNYGYTF. The CDR3, as DNA: TGTGCCAGCACCCTGGCGGGTAACTATGGCTACACCTTC.

The genes are TRBV5-1 and TRBJ1-1, with a weak D call TRBD1 (6 bases). Germline V gene data show CDR1 as SGHRS and CDR2 as YFSETQ. The CDR3 is 12 residues long. V lost 3 bases to trimming and J lost 7 bases, with 10 bases between them. In DNA form, the CDR3 reads TGCGCCAGCAGCTCACCGACAGGTGAAGCTTTCTTT. Its protein product is CASSSPTGEAFF.

The rearrangement links TRBV5-6 to TRBJ1-1; unclear D gene. This CDR3 has 15 residues. The germline gives CDR1 SGHDT, CDR2 YYEEEE. The V end was cut by 3 bases, the J end by 6 bases, with 18 bases between. This CDR3 reads CASSSLRVQSPEAFF. The CDR3 DNA sequence: TGTGCCAGCAGCTCCCTGCGGGTTCAGAGCCCTGAAGCTTTCTTT.

This chain uses TRBV6-1 with TRBJ2-7, with D tentatively TRBD1 (5 bases). The CDR3 is 14 amino acids. In germline, CDR1 is MNHNS, CDR2 SASEGT. Trimming removed 1 base from V and 3 bases from J, with 10 bases in between. CDR3 loop: CASSEGGRDYEQYF. In DNA form, the CDR3 reads TGTGCCAGCAGTGAAGGGGGCCGAGACTACGAGCAGTACTTC.

The CDR3 reads CSASPVVQDSPLHF. The CDR3 DNA reads TGCAGTGCTAGTCCGGTGGTTCAGGATTCACCCCTCCACTTT. The J gene is TRBJ1-6, the V gene TRBV20-1; D gene unclear. The CDR3 has 14 residues. Trimming shortened V by 3 bases and J by 8 bases, and 14 bases separated the two germline ends. Germline CDR1 is DFQATT and CDR2 is SNEGSKA (reference sequence).

The gene calls are TRBV7-8 and TRBJ1-6; 8 bases map to TRBD1. This CDR3 comprises 16 residues. The V segment lost 4 bases and the J segment 11 bases; nucleotides outside the gene matches: 13. Per the germline V gene, CDR1 is SGHVS and CDR2 is FQNEAQ. CDR3 sequence: CASSSSDREGPTPLHF. The CDR3 DNA follows: TGTGCCAGCAGCTCATCGGACAGGGAAGGACCGACACCCCTCCACTTT. The whole variable domain, remainder taken from reference TRBV7-8 and TRBJ1-6, is GAGVSQSPRYKVAKRGQDVALRCDPISGHVSLFWYQQALGQGPEFLTYFQNEAQLDKSGLPSDRFFAERPEGSVSTLKIQRTQQEDSAVYLCASSSSDREGPTPLHFGNGTRLTVT.

The chain couples TRBV11-2 to TRBJ2-1; D is ambiguous. V lost 4 bases to trimming and J lost 4 bases, with 11 bases between them. Germline V gene sequence: CDR1 SGHAT, CDR2 FQNNGV. This CDR3 has 14 amino acids. CDR3 in amino acids: CASSSDTFYNEQFF. The CDR3 coding sequence is TGTGCCAGCAGCTCCGACACCTTTTACAATGAGCAGTTCTTC.

This chain uses TRBV9 with TRBJ2-1, with TRBD1 as a possible D gene (5 bases). The germline V gene encodes CDR1 SGDLS and CDR2 YYNGEE. Trimming cost V 4 bases and J 5 bases, with 19 bases left between them. The CDR3 extends over 16 amino acids. The chain's CDR3 is CASSPRLGAVDNEQFF. CDR3 nucleotides: TGTGCCAGCAGCCCAAGATTAGGGGCTGTCGACAATGAGCAGTTCTTC. Complete variable domain (other parts from reference TRBV9 and TRBJ2-1): DSGVTQTPKHLITATGQRVTLRCSPRSGDLSVYWYQQSLDQGLQFLIQYYNGEERAKGNILERFSAQQFPDLHSELNLSSLELGDSALYFCASSPRLGAVDNEQFFGPGTRLTVL.